This T cell receptor (beta chain) was sequenced for a study of shared clonotypes between healthy human individuals. Only in-frame clones appear in the TCRdb table, and some are missing; sequencing was by immunoSEQ multiplex PCR. Among about 2.4 million clones listed, more than 85% were seen once. This CDR3 spans 13 amino acids. The germline V gene encodes CDR1 SEHNR and CDR2 FQNEAQ (reference sequence). V gave up 7 bases and J gave up 5 bases, with 11 bases separating them. This clonotype originated in a man in his late teens or twenties in good health. Some clones in this sample may be carry-over from other donors' samples. The sample consisted of naive CD4+ T cells from PBMCs. Subset here: CD45RA+ positively selected. The chain uses TRBV7-9 and TRBJ2-2; D unresolved. This CDR3 reads CASTPWATGELFF. The CDR3 DNA reads TGTGCCAGCACCCCGTGGGCGACCGGGGAGCTGTTTTTT. Based on the CDR3 plus reference TRBV7-9 and TRBJ2-2, the full variable domain is DTGVSQNPRHKITKRGQNVTFRCDPISEHNRLYWYRQTLGQGPEFLTYFQNEAQLEKSRLLSDRFSAERPKGSFSTLEIQRTEQGDSAMYLCASTPWATGELFFGEGSRLTVL.